The T cell receptor beta chain under discussion was sequenced for a study of cytomegalovirus exposure and HLA in healthy donors. Points from the study as a whole: The presence/absence work took it that sequencing depth was about the same across donors. A later analysis linked about 17,000 TCR beta sequences to HLA alleles at 0.05 false discovery rate.

The PCR had 60 Vbeta and 13 Jbeta primers. Measured with immunoSEQ multiplex PCR; TCRdb has only the in-frame clones, and not every one. This table holds about 200,000 clones, around 82% found once. CDR1 and CDR2 from the germline V gene are SGHNT and YYREEE (reference sequence). This CDR3 is 14 amino acids long. V lost 2 bases to trimming and J lost 5 bases, with 12 bases between them. As to this clone: Its target is unknown.

This clonotype was sampled from a woman aged 25 to 39 in good health and CMV-seronegative. The chain recombines TRBV5-4 with TRBJ2-3; a possible D gene is TRBD2 (7 bases). Sequencing was done on a sample of PBMCs. This chain's CDR3 is CASSFGGPGDTQYF. CDR3 coding DNA: TGTGCCAGCAGCTTCGGGGGGCCGGGAGATACGCAGTATTTT.